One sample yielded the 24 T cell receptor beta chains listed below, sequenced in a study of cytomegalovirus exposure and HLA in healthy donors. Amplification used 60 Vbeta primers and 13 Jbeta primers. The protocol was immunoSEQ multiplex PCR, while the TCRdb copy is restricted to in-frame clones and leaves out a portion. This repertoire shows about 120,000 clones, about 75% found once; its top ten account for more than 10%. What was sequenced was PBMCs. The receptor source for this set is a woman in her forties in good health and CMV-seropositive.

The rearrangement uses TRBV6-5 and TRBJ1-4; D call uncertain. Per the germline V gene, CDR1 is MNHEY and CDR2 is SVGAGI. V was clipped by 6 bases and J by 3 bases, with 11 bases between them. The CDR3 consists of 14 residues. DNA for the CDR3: TGTGCCAGCAGCATAACAGCATCTAATGAAAAACTGTTTTTT. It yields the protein CASSITASNEKLFF.

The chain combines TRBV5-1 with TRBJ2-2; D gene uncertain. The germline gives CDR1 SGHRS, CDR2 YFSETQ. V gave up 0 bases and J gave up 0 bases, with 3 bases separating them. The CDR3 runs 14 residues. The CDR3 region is CASSLAANTGELFF. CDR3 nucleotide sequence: TGCGCCAGCAGCTTGGCCGCGAACACCGGGGAGCTGTTTTTT. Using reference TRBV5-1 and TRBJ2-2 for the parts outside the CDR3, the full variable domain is KAGVTQTPRYLIKTRGQQVTLSCSPISGHRSVSWYQQTPGQGLQFLFEYFSETQRNKGNFPGRFSGRQFSNSRSEMNVSTLELGDSALYLCASSLAANTGELFFGEGSRLTVL.

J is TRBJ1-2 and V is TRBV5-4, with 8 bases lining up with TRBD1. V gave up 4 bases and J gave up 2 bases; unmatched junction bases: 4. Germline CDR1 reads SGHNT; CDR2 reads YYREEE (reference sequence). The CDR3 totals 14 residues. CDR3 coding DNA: TGTGCCAGCAGCCCGACAGGGGCGAACTATGGCTACACCTTC. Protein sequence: CASSPTGANYGYTF.

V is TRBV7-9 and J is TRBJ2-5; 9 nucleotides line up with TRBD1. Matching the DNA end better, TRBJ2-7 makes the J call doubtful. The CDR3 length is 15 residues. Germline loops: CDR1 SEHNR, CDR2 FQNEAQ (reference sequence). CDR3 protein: CASSLGGTGIDEQYF. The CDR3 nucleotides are TGTGCCAGCAGCTTAGGGGGGACAGGGATCGACGAGCAGTACTTC.

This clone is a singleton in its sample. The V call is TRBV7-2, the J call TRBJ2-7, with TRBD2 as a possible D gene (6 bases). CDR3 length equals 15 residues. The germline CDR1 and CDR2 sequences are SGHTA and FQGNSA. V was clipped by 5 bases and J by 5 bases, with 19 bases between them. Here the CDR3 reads CASSPQGGPGNEQYF. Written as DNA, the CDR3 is TGTGCCAGCAGCCCCCAGGGAGGACCCGGGAACGAGCAGTACTTC.

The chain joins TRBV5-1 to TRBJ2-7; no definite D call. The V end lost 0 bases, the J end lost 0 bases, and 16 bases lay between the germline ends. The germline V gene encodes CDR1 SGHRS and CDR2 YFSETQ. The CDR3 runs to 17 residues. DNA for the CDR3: TGCGCCAGCAGCTTGGCCCACAGCCGAATCGGCTCCTACGAGCAGTACTTC. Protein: CASSLAHSRIGSYEQYF.

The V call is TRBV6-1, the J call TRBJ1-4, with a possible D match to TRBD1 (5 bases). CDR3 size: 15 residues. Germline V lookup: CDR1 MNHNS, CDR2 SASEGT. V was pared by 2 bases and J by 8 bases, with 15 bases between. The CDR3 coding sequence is TGTGCCAGCAGTGAAATAATGCAGGGAAGAGAAAAACTGTTTTTT. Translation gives CASSEIMQGREKLFF.

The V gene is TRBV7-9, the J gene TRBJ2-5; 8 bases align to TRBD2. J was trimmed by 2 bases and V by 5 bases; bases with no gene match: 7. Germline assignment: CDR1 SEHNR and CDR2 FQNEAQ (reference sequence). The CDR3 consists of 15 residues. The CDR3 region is CASSRRAGEQETQYF. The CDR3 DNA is TGTGCCAGCAGCAGACGAGCGGGGGAGCAAGAGACCCAGTACTTC.

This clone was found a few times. The CDR3 loop is CASSLWTSGAEGTQYF. DNA for the CDR3: TGTGCCAGCAGTCTCTGGACTAGCGGGGCCGAGGGGACCCAGTACTTC. J is TRBJ2-5 and V is TRBV6-6, with 12 bases aligning to TRBD2. This CDR3 has 16 amino acids. V lost 5 bases, J lost 7 bases, and 11 bases stayed unmatched. In germline, CDR1 is MNHNY, CDR2 SVGAGI (reference sequence).

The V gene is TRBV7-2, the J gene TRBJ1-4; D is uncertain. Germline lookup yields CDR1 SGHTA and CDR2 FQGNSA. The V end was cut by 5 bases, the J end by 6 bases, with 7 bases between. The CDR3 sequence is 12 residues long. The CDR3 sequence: CASSPRDEKLFF. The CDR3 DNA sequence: TGTGCCAGCAGCCCCCGGGATGAAAAACTGTTTTTT.

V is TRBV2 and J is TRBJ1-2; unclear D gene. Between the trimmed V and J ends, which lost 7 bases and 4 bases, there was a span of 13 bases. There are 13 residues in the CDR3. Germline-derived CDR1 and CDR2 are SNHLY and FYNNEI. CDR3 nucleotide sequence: TGTGCCAGCAATCCAGCGGGAAGCTATGGCTACACCTTC. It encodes CASNPAGSYGYTF.

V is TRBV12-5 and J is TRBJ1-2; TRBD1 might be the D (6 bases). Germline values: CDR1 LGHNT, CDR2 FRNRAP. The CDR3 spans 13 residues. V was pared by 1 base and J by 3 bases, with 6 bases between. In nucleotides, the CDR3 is TGTGCTAGTGGTTTGGGGACAGACTATGGCTACACCTTC. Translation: CASGLGTDYGYTF.

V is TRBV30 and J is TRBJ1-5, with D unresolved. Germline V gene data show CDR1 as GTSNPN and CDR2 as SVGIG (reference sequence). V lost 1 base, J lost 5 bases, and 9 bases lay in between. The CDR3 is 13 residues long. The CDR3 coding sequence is TGTGCCTGGAGTGCGCGGGGTGATCAGCCCCAGCATTTT. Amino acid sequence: CAWSARGDQPQHF.

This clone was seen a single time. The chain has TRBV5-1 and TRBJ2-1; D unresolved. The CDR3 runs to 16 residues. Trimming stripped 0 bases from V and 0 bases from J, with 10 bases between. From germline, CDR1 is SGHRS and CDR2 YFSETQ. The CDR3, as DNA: TGCGCCAGCAGCTTGGGCGGTCGCAGCTCCTACAATGAGCAGTTCTTC. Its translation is CASSLGGRSSYNEQFF.

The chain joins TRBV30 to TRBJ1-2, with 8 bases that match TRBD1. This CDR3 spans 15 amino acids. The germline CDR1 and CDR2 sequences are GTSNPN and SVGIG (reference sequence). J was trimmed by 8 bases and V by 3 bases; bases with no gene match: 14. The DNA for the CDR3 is TGTGCCTGGAGCCCCATAGACAGGGGATGGGGAGGCTACACCTTC. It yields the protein CAWSPIDRGWGGYTF.

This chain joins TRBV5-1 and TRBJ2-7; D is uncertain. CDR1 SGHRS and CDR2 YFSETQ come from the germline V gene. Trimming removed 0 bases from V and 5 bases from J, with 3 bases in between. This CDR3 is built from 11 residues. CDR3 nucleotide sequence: TGCGCCAGCAGCTTGGCGGACGAGCAGTACTTC. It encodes CASSLADEQYF.

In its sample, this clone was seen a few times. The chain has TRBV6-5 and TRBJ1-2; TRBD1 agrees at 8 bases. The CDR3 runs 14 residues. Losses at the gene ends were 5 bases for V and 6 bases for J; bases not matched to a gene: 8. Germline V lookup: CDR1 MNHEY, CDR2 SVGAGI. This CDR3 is CASSASWTGHGYTF. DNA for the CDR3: TGTGCCAGCAGTGCATCTTGGACAGGGCATGGCTACACCTTC.

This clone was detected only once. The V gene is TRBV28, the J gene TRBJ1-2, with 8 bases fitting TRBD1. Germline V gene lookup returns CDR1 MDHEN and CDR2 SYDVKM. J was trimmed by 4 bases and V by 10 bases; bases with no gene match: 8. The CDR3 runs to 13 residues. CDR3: CAIYRTGFYGYTF. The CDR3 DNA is TGTGCCATCTACCGGACAGGGTTCTATGGCTACACCTTC.

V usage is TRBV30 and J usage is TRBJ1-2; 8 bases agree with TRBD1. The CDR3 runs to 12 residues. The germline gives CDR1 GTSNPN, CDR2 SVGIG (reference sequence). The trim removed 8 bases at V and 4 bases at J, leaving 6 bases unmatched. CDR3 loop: CAQYRGSYGYTF. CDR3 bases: TGTGCCCAATACAGGGGGAGCTATGGCTACACCTTC.

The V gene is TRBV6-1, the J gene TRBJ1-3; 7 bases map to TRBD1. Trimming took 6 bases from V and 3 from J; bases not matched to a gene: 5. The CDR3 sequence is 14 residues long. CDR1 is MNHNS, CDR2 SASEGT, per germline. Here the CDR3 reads CASRETGFGNTIYF. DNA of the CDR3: TGTGCCAGCAGGGAGACAGGGTTTGGAAACACCATATATTTT.

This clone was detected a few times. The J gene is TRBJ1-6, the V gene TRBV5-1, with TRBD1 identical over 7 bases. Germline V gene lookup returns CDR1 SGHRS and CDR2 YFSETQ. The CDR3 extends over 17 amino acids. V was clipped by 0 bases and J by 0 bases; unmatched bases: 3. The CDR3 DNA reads TGCGCCAGCAGCTTGGCAGGGGACAGCTCCTATAATTCACCCCTCCACTTT. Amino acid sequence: CASSLAGDSSYNSPLHF.

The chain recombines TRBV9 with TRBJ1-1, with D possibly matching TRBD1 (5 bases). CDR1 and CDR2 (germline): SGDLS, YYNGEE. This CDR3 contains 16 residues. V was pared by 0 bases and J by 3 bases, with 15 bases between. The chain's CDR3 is CASSVDQDSPYTEAFF. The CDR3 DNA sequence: TGTGCCAGCAGCGTAGATCAAGACAGCCCCTACACTGAAGCTTTCTTT.

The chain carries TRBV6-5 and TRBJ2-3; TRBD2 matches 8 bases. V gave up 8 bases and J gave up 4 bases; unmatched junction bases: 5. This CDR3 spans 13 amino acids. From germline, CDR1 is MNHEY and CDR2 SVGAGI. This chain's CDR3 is CASSGGFADTQYF. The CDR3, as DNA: TGTGCCAGCTCGGGGGGGTTCGCAGATACGCAGTATTTT.

CDR3 amino acids: CASSLAGAAYGYTF. The DNA for the CDR3 is TGTGCCAGCAGCTTGGCAGGGGCTGCCTATGGCTACACCTTC. The rearrangement links TRBV5-6 to TRBJ1-2, with D maybe TRBD1 (6 bases). The CDR3 is 14 amino acids. The germline V gene has CDR1 SGHDT and CDR2 YYEEEE. Trimming removed 0 bases at V and 4 bases at J, with 10 bases between.